This is a list of T cell receptor beta chains from one sample in a study of metastatic and nonmetastatic thyroid tumors. TCRdb re-analyzed the PCR reads through MiXCR. The sample records 35,000 to 45,000 clones, less than 25% being singletons. Sequencing input: blood. The receptors were gathered from a female donor with papillary thyroid cancer or a benign thyroid nodule (not recorded which). Some clones in this sample may be carry-over from other donors' samples. Each CDR3 is given with its conserved first and last residue. D genes are given only for firm matches. Size is stated for part of the rows, as once, few or many counts, or as a class when the clone is expanded.

d_gene: TRBD1
abundance: NA
v_gene: TRBV20-1
j_gene: TRBJ2-7
CDR3aa: CSARTGQGGYEQYF
CDR3nt: TGCAGTGCTAGAACTGGACAGGGGGGCTACGAGCAGTACTTC

d_gene: NA
abundance: NA
v_gene: TRBV5-1
j_gene: TRBJ2-7
CDR3aa: CASSLARTDREKYF
CDR3nt: TGCGCCAGCAGCTTAGCTAGGACGGATCGCGAGAAGTACTTC

d_gene: TRBD2
abundance: many
v_gene: TRBV7-9
j_gene: TRBJ2-1
CDR3aa: CASSSLGLSGSVNEQFF
CDR3nt: TGTGCCAGCAGCTCCCTCGGATTGAGCGGGAGTGTCAATGAGCAGTTCTTC

d_gene: NA
abundance: many
v_gene: TRBV15
j_gene: TRBJ2-6
CDR3aa: CATSRDAASGANVLTF
CDR3nt: TGTGCCACCAGCAGAGATGCGGCGTCTGGGGCCAACGTCCTGACTTTC

d_gene: NA
abundance: many
v_gene: TRBV4-1
j_gene: TRBJ1-1
CDR3aa: CASSQDILPTEAFF
CDR3nt: TGCGCCAGCAGCCAAGATATTCTTCCCACTGAAGCTTTCTTT

d_gene: NA
abundance: medium-sized
v_gene: TRBV6-1
j_gene: TRBJ2-3
CDR3aa: CASTSGRSTSTDTQYF
CDR3nt: TGTGCCAGCACCAGCGGTCGATCTACTAGCACAGATACGCAGTATTTT

d_gene: NA
abundance: medium-sized
v_gene: TRBV6-4
j_gene: TRBJ2-1
CDR3aa: CASSKDSTHNEQFF
CDR3nt: TGTGCCAGCAGTAAGGACAGTACCCACAATGAGCAGTTCTTC

d_gene: TRBD2
abundance: many
v_gene: TRBV20-1
j_gene: TRBJ2-7
CDR3aa: CSARDSGTLSYEQYF
CDR3nt: TGCAGTGCTAGAGATAGCGGGACATTATCCTACGAGCAGTACTTC

d_gene: NA
abundance: few
v_gene: TRBV27
j_gene: TRBJ2-7
CDR3aa: CASRRSTSADYEQYF
CDR3nt: TGTGCCAGCAGAAGGAGTACTAGTGCAGACTACGAGCAGTACTTC

d_gene: NA
abundance: few
v_gene: TRBV27
j_gene: TRBJ2-7
CDR3aa: CASSWGGNRRNEQYF
CDR3nt: TGTGCCAGCAGTTGGGGCGGTAATAGGAGAAACGAGCAGTACTTC

d_gene: NA
abundance: many
v_gene: TRBV11-3
j_gene: TRBJ2-7
CDR3aa: CASSLVHVPYEQYF
CDR3nt: TGTGCCAGCAGCTTAGTTCACGTTCCTTACGAGCAGTACTTC

d_gene: NA
abundance: medium-sized
v_gene: TRBV7-8
j_gene: TRBJ2-5
CDR3aa: CASSSGEETQYF
CDR3nt: TGTGCCAGCAGCTCGGGGGAAGAGACCCAGTACTTC

d_gene: NA
abundance: many
v_gene: TRBV20-1
j_gene: TRBJ1-2
CDR3aa: CSAKQGSYYGYTF
CDR3nt: TGCAGTGCTAAACAGGGATCATACTATGGCTACACCTTC

d_gene: NA
abundance: many
v_gene: TRBV20-1
j_gene: TRBJ1-6
CDR3aa: CSARGESSSRNSPLHF
CDR3nt: TGCAGTGCTAGAGGGGAGTCGTCGTCTAGGAATTCACCCCTCCACTTT

d_gene: TRBD2
abundance: many
v_gene: TRBV2
j_gene: TRBJ2-3
CDR3aa: CASSEALLAGGTDTQYF
CDR3nt: TGTGCCAGCAGTGAAGCGCTTCTGGCGGGGGGCACAGATACGCAGTATTTT

d_gene: NA
abundance: many
v_gene: TRBV10-3
j_gene: TRBJ2-4
CDR3aa: CAISESRGGPKNIQYF
CDR3nt: TGTGCCATCAGTGAGTCGAGGGGGGGACCTAAAAACATTCAGTACTTC

d_gene: TRBD2
abundance: few
v_gene: TRBV28
j_gene: TRBJ2-3
CDR3aa: CASSSNATSGMNVADTQYF
CDR3nt: TGTGCCAGCAGTTCCAACGCGACTAGCGGGATGAATGTGGCAGATACTCAGTATTTT

d_gene: NA
abundance: many
v_gene: TRBV29-1
j_gene: TRBJ1-3
CDR3aa: CSVADGGNTIYF
CDR3nt: TGCAGCGTTGCCGACGGCGGAAACACCATATATTTT

d_gene: NA
abundance: many
v_gene: TRBV3-1
j_gene: TRBJ2-5
CDR3aa: CASSPRTWGETQYF
CDR3nt: TGTGCCAGCAGCCCTCGGACCTGGGGGGAGACCCAGTACTTC

d_gene: NA
abundance: many
v_gene: TRBV7-3
j_gene: TRBJ2-1
CDR3aa: CASSLDSYNEQFF
CDR3nt: TGTGCCAGCAGCTTGGACTCCTACAATGAGCAGTTCTTC

d_gene: TRBD1
abundance: NA
v_gene: TRBV24-1
j_gene: TRBJ2-7
CDR3aa: CANSDTLDRGEQYF
CDR3nt: TGTGCCAACAGTGATACTTTAGACAGGGGAGAGCAGTACTTC

d_gene: TRBD1
abundance: medium-sized
v_gene: TRBV5-5
j_gene: TRBJ1-5
CDR3aa: CASSEDRQGPNQPQHF
CDR3nt: TGTGCCAGCAGCGAGGATCGACAGGGCCCCAATCAGCCCCAGCATTTT

d_gene: NA
abundance: many
v_gene: TRBV2
j_gene: TRBJ1-5
CDR3aa: CASSDVARNSNQPQHF
CDR3nt: TGTGCCAGCAGTGATGTAGCAAGGAATAGCAATCAGCCCCAGCATTTT

d_gene: NA
abundance: medium-sized
v_gene: TRBV6-1
j_gene: TRBJ2-7
CDR3aa: CASIKQGYGEQYF
CDR3nt: TGTGCCAGCATTAAACAGGGCTACGGCGAGCAGTACTTC

d_gene: NA
abundance: NA
v_gene: TRBV20-1
j_gene: TRBJ1-5
CDR3aa: CSASQGASGAPGQPQHF
CDR3nt: TGCAGTGCTAGTCAAGGCGCTTCCGGGGCCCCCGGTCAGCCCCAGCATTTT

d_gene: TRBD2
abundance: NA
v_gene: TRBV14
j_gene: TRBJ2-3
CDR3aa: CVSSSRAGADTQYF
CDR3nt: TGTGTCAGCAGCTCCCGAGCGGGAGCTGATACGCAGTATTTT

d_gene: NA
abundance: many
v_gene: TRBV30
j_gene: TRBJ1-5
CDR3aa: CAWSEDTERPQHF
CDR3nt: TGTGCCTGGAGTGAAGACACCGAGAGGCCCCAGCATTTT

d_gene: TRBD1
abundance: many
v_gene: TRBV9
j_gene: TRBJ1-4
CDR3aa: CASSPRTGSSNEKLFF
CDR3nt: TGTGCCAGCAGCCCTCGGACAGGGTCGTCTAATGAAAAACTGTTTTTT

d_gene: TRBD1
abundance: many
v_gene: TRBV5-1
j_gene: TRBJ1-1
CDR3aa: CATKTGYTNTEAFF
CDR3nt: TGCGCCACCAAGACAGGGTACACGAACACTGAAGCTTTCTTT

d_gene: TRBD2
abundance: NA
v_gene: TRBV9
j_gene: TRBJ2-1
CDR3aa: CASSSRTSGTRNEQFF
CDR3nt: TGTGCCAGCAGCTCCCGGACTAGCGGGACCCGCAATGAGCAGTTCTTC

d_gene: NA
abundance: many
v_gene: TRBV15
j_gene: TRBJ2-7
CDR3aa: CATSRDIEQTEQYF
CDR3nt: TGTGCCACCAGCAGAGATATTGAGCAGACCGAGCAGTACTTC

d_gene: NA
abundance: NA
v_gene: TRBV11-2
j_gene: TRBJ1-1
CDR3aa: CASSLGTVSGAFF
CDR3nt: TGTGCCAGCAGCTTAGGCACGGTGAGTGGAGCTTTCTTT

d_gene: NA
abundance: NA
v_gene: TRBV28
j_gene: TRBJ2-7
CDR3aa: CASSLSINEQYF
CDR3nt: TGTGCCAGCAGTTTGAGTATAAACGAGCAGTACTTC

d_gene: NA
abundance: NA
v_gene: TRBV4-2
j_gene: TRBJ2-7
CDR3aa: CASSLARRLGGGSYEQYF
CDR3nt: TGTGCCAGCAGCCTTGCTCGACGGCTGGGTGGAGGGTCCTACGAGCAGTACTTC

d_gene: NA
abundance: NA
v_gene: TRBV14
j_gene: TRBJ1-2
CDR3aa: CASSQVGQGVGYTF
CDR3nt: TGTGCCAGCAGCCAAGTAGGGCAGGGTGTTGGCTACACCTTC

d_gene: NA
abundance: NA
v_gene: TRBV19
j_gene: TRBJ1-5
CDR3aa: CASSIPSAESPQHF
CDR3nt: TGTGCCAGTAGTATCCCCTCTGCTGAATCGCCCCAGCATTTT

d_gene: NA
abundance: many
v_gene: TRBV5-5
j_gene: TRBJ1-1
CDR3aa: CASSPGAGNTEAFF
CDR3nt: TGTGCCAGCAGCCCAGGGGCGGGGAACACTGAAGCTTTCTTT